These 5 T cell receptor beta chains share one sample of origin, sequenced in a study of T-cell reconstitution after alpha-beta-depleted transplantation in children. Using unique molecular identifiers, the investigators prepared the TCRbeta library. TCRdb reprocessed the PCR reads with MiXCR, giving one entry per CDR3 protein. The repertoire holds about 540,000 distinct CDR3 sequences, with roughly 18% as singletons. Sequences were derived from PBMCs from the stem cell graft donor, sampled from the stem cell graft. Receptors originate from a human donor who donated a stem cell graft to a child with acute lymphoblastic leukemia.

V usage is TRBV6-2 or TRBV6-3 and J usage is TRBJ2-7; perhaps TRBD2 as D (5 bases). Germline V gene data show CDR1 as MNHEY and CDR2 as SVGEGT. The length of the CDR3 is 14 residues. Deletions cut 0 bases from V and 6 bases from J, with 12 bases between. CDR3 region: CASSYSKGESEQYF. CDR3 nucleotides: TGTGCCAGCAGTTACTCGAAGGGAGAAAGCGAGCAGTACTTC.

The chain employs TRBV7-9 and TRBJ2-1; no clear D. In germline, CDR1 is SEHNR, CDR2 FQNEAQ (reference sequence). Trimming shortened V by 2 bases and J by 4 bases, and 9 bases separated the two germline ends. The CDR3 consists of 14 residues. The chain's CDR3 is CASSLLSLYNEQFF. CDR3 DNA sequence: TGTGCCAGCAGCTTATTGTCCCTTTACAATGAGCAGTTCTTC.

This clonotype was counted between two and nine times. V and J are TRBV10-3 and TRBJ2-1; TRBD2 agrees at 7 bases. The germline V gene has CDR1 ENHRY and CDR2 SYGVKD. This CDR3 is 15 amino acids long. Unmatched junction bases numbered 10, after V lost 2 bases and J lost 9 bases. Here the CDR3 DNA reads TGTGCCATCAGTGAGGGGGTCGCGGGAGAGGGTGAGCAGTTCTTC. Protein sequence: CAISEGVAGEGEQFF.

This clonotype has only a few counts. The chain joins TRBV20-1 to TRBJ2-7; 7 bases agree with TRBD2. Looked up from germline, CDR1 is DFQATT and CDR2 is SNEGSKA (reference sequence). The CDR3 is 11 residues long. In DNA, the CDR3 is TGCAGCAGGCGGGGGATCCACGAGCAGTACTTC. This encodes CSRRGIHEQYF.

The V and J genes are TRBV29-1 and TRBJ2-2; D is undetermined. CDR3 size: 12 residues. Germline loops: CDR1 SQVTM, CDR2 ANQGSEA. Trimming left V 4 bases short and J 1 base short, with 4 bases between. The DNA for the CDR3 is TGCAGCGTTGTCTGGAACACCGGGGAGCTGTTTTTT. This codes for CSVVWNTGELFF.